This is a list of T cell receptor beta chains from one sample in a study of blood T cell repertoires in COVID-19. Assay: immunoSEQ multiplex PCR; the TCRdb copy retains only in-frame clones and omits some. The sample records roughly 400,000 clones, about 88% being singletons. The sample comprised PBMCs or T cells enriched from blood (not recorded which). The receptors derive from a woman between 18 and 30 years old who had been exposed to COVID-19. Each CDR3 is given with its conserved first and last residue.

TRBV15	CATSREKERATYNEQFF
TRBV7-6	CASSSRQGTNQPQHF
TRBV27	CASSLSSADTQYF
TRBV2	CASSSFGQAGNSNQPQHF
TRBV28	CASSSSGLAGEEQYF
TRBV6-5	CASSFRTSGDTQYF
TRBV20-1	CSASRPGNNYEQYF
TRBV24-1	CATSDSRLAGGDNEQFF
TRBV11-2	CASSLPGQGNSPLHF
TRBV28	CASSTGGWNTGELFF
TRBV5-1	CASSFLAGDLNTGELFF
TRBV7-9	CASSSRDSLNTEAFF
TRBV12-3/TRBV12-4	CASSWSLTYGYTF
TRBV3-1/TRBV3-2	CASSQGARGNTIYF
TRBV6-5	CASSYSRDRAHGYTF
TRBV5-1	CASSDKVRRDEQYF
TRBV29-1	CSMGSGLATDTQYF